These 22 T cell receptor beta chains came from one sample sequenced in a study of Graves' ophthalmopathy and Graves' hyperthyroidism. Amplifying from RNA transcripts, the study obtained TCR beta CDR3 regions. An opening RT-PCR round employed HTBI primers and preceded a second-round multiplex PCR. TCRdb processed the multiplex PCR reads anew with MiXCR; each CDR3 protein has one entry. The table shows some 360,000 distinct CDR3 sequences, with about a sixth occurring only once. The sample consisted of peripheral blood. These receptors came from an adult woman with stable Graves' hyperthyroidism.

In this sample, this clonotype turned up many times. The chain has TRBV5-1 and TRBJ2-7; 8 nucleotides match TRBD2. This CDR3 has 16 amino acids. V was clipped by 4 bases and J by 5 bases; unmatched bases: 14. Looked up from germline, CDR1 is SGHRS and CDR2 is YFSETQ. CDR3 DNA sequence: TGCGCCAGCAGCCCCCACGGAGCGGGAGATAGCAACGAGCAGTACTTC. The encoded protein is CASSPHGAGDSNEQYF.

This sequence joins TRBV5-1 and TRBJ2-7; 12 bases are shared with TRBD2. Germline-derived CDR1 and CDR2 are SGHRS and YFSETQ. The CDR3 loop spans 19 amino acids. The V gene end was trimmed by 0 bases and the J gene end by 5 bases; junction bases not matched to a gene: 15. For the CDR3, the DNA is TGCGCCAGCAGCTTGGCCGGGGTGACTAGCGGGAGTACTGGCAACGAGCAGTACTTC. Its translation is CASSLAGVTSGSTGNEQYF.

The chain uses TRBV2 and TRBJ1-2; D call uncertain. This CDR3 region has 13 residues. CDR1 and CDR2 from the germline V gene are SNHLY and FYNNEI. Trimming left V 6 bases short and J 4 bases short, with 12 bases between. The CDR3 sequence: CASRPSGGYGYTF. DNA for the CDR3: TGTGCCAGCAGGCCTTCGGGCGGCTATGGCTACACCTTC. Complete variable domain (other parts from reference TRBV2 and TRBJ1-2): EPEVTQTPSHQVTQMGQEVILRCVPISNHLYFYWYRQILGQKVEFLVSFYNNEISEKSEIFDDQFSVERPDGSNFTLKIRSTKLEDSAMYFCASRPSGGYGYTFGSGTRLTVV.

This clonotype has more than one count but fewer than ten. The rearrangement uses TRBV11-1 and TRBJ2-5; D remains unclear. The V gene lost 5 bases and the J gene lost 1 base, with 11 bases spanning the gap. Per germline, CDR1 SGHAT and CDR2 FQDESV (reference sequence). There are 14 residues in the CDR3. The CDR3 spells CASSPRTVQETQYF. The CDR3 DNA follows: TGTGCCAGCAGCCCGAGAACCGTCCAAGAGACCCAGTACTTC.

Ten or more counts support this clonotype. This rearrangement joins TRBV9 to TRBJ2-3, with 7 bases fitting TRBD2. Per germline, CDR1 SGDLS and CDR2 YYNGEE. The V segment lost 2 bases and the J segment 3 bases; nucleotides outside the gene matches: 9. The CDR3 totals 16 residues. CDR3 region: CASSVGWSGITDTQYF. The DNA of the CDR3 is TGTGCCAGCAGCGTGGGGTGGAGCGGGATTACAGATACGCAGTATTTT.

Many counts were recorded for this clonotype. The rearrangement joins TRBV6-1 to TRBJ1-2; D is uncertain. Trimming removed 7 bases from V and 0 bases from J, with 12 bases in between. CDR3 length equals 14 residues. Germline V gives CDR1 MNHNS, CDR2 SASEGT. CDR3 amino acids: CASILEVANYGYTF. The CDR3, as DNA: TGTGCCAGCATCCTAGAGGTAGCTAACTATGGCTACACCTTC.

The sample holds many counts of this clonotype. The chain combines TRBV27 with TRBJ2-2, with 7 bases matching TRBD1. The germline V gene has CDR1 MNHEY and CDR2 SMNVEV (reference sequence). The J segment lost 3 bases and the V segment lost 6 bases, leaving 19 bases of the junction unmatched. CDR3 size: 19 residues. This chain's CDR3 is CASSHARDRDLEDTGELFF. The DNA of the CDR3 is TGTGCCAGCAGCCATGCTCGTGACAGGGACCTCGAGGACACCGGGGAGCTGTTTTTT.

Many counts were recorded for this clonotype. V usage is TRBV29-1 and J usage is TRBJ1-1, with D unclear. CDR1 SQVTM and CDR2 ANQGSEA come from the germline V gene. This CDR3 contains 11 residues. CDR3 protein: CMAGLNTEAFF. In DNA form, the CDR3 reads TGCATGGCGGGGTTGAACACTGAAGCTTTCTTT.

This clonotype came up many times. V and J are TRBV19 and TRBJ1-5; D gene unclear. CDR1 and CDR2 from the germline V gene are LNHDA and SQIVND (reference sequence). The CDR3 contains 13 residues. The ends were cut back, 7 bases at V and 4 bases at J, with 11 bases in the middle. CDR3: CASKVMGNQPQHF. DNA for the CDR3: TGTGCCAGTAAGGTGATGGGGAATCAGCCCCAGCATTTT.

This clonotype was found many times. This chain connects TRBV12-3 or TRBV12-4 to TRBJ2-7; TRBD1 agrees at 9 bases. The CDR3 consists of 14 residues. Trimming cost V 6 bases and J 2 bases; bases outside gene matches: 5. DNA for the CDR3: TGTGCCAGCAGACCGGGACAGGGCCCCTACGAGCAGTACTTC. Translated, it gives CASRPGQGPYEQYF.

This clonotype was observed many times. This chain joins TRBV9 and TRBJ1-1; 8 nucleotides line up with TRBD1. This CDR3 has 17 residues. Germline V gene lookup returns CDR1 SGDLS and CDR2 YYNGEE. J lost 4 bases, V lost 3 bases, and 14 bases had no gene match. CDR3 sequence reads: CASSAVGGTGGATEAFF. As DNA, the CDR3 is TGTGCCAGCAGCGCCGTGGGGGGGACAGGCGGGGCCACTGAAGCTTTCTTT.

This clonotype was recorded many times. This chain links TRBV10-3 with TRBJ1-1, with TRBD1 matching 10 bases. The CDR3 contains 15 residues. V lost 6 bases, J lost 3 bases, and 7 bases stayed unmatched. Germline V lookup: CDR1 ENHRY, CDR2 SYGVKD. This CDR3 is CAIRTDRGRYTEAFF. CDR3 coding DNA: TGTGCCATCAGGACCGACAGGGGGCGGTACACTGAAGCTTTCTTT.

Written as DNA, the CDR3 is TGCGCCAGCAGCTTGGCGGGCAGACCCTACGAGCAGTACTTC. Amino acid sequence: CASSLAGRPYEQYF. The chain carries TRBV5-1 and TRBJ2-7; the D is unclear. The germline V gene has CDR1 SGHRS and CDR2 YFSETQ. The CDR3 sequence is 14 residues long. Trimming removed 0 bases at V and 2 bases at J, with 9 bases between.

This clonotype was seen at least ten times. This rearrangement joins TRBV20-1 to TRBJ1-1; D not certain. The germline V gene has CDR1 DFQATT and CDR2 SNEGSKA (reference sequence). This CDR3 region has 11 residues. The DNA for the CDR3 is TGCGGCGCCACGGCGAACACTGAAGCTTTCTTT. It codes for CGATANTEAFF.

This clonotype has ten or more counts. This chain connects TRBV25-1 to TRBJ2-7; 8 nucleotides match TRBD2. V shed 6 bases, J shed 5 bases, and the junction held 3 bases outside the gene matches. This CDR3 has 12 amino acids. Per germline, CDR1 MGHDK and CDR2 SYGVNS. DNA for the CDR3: TGTGCCAGCAGCGGGAGGGGAAACGAGCAGTACTTC. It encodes CASSGRGNEQYF.

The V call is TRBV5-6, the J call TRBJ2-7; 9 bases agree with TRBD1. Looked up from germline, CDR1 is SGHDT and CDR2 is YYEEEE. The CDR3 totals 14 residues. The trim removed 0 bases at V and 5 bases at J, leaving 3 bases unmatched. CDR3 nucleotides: TGTGCCAGCAGCTTGGACAGGGGGCCTAACGAGCAGTACTTC. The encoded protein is CASSLDRGPNEQYF. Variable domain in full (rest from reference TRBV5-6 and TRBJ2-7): DAGVTQSPTHLIKTRGQQVTLRCSPKSGHDTVSWYQQALGQGPQFIFQYYEEEERQRGNFPDRFSGHQFPNYSSELNVNALLLGDSALYLCASSLDRGPNEQYFGPGTRLTVT.

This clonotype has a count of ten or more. The CDR3 coding sequence is TGTGCCATACAAGGGCAGCCCAAGAACACTGAAGCTTTCTTT. It encodes CAIQGQPKNTEAFF. The genes are TRBV28 and TRBJ1-1; no firm D call. Germline V gene sequence: CDR1 MDHEN, CDR2 SYDVKM. V lost 10 bases and J 1 base, leaving 16 bases between the germline ends. The CDR3 length is 14 residues.

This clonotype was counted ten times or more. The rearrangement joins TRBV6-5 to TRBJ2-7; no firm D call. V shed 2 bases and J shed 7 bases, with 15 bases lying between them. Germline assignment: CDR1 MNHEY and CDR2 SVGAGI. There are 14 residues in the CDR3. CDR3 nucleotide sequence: TGTGCCAGCAGTTACAATTCGGGCTTCGGAGAGCAGTACTTC. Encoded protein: CASSYNSGFGEQYF.

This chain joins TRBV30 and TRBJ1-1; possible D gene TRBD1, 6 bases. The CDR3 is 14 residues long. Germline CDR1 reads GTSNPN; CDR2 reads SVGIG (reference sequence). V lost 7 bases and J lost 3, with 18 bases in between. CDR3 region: CASSVGGQHTEAFF. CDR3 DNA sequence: TGTGCCTCCTCAGTGGGAGGACAGCACACTGAAGCTTTCTTT.

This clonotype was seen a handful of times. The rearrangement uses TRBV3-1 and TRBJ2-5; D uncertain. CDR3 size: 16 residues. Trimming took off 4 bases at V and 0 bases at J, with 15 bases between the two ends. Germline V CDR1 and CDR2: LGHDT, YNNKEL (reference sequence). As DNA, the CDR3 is TGTGCCAGCAGCCCCGCCGCCAGTGGAGACCAAGAGACCCAGTACTTC. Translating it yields CASSPAASGDQETQYF.

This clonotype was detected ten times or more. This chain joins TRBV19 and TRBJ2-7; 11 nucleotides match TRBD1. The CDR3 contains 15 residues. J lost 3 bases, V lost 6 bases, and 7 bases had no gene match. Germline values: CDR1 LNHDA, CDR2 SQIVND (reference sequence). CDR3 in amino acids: CASSKGDRGVYEQYF. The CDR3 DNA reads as TGTGCCAGTAGCAAAGGGGACAGGGGGGTCTACGAGCAGTACTTC.

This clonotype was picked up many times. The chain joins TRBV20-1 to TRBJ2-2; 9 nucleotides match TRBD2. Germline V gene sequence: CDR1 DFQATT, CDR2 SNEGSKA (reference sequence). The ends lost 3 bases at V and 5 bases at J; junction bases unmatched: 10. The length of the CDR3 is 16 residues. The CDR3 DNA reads TGCAGTGCTAGGGCGGCGGGAGGGCCGTTGACCGGGGAGCTGTTTTTT. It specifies CSARAAGGPLTGELFF.